A single TCR beta chain is shown here with its context. Some clones are missing from TCRdb's copy, which holds only in-frame ones; the method was immunoSEQ multiplex PCR. The sample gives over 55,000 clones, 80% to 90% of which show up once; roughly 4.4% is in the top ten. Germline CDR1 and CDR2: SNHLY and FYNNEI. V dropped 6 bases and J dropped 4 bases, with 9 bases sitting between them. There are 13 residues in the CDR3. The sample originates from a study of a mutant IDH1 vaccine in newly diagnosed glioma. Study background: Treated patients, averaging 40.4 years, were about 60% male and roughly 38% female. Standard pretreatment was either radiotherapy, temozolomide, or, for most, radiochemotherapy with temozolomide.

Time point indicated: baseline, week 1 (first vaccination visit). Treatment given: pre-vaccination baseline after standard-of-care therapy. The sequence was collected from a woman aged 18-29 years with glioma. Some clones in this sample may be carry-over from other donors' samples. The rearrangement links TRBV2 to TRBJ2-2, with a weak D call TRBD2 (6 bases). Source: peripheral blood mononuclear cells (PBMCs), taken from a glioma patient treated with radiotherapy, temozolomide or both. The CDR3 reads CASREGGTGELFF. The DNA of the CDR3 is TGTGCCAGCAGGGAGGGTGGCACCGGGGAGCTGTTTTTT.